This T cell receptor beta chain originates from a study of vaccination effects on CD4 cells after COVID-19. On this clone: The antigen is not known.

Peptide-pool stimulation followed by sequencing identified expanded antigen-specific CD4+ clonotypes in the ViraFEST assay. Following 10 days of culture, CD4+ T cells were isolated. BNT162b2 vaccine or mRNA-1273 vaccine was given to participants in two doses. A half-volume exchange with IL-2 medium occurred on days 3 and 7. Repertoires were generated with immunoSEQ multiplex PCR, while TCRdb's copy carries only in-frame clones and drops some. The sample shows 55,000 to 70,000 clones, roughly three quarters of them seen only once. Trimming removed 3 bases at V and 2 bases at J, with 16 bases between. Germline lookup yields CDR1 LGHNA and CDR2 YNFKEQ. There are 16 residues in the CDR3.

This sequence originates from a human donor who received a COVID-19 vaccine. V gene TRBV4-2 combines with J gene TRBJ2-5, with TRBD1 as a possible D gene (6 bases). Source: CD4+ T cells from PBMCs cultured with HCoV-OC43 spike peptides, taken after COVID-19 vaccination. Subset of the sample: HCoV-OC43 spike overlapping peptide pool stimulation. CDR3: CASSQALGQRQETQYF. CDR3 nucleotides: TGTGCCAGCAGCCAGGCCCTCGGACAGCGTCAAGAGACCCAGTACTTC.